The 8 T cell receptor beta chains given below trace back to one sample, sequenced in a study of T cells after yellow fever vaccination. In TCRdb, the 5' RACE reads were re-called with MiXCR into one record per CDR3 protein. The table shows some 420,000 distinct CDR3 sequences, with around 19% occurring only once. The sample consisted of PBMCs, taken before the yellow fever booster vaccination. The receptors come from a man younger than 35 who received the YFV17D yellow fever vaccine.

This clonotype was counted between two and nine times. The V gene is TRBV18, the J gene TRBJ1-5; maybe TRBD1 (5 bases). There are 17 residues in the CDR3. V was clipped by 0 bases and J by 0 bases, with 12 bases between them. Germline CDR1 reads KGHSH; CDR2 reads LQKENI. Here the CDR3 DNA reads TGTGCCAGCTCACCACCGGTGGGGCGTGATAGCAATCAGCCCCAGCATTTT. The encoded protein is CASSPPVGRDSNQPQHF.

As DNA, the CDR3 is TGTGCCACCAGTGATCCGGGGAGCAATCAGCCCCAGCATTTT. Its translation: CATSDPGSNQPQHF. The chain combines TRBV24-1 with TRBJ1-5; D is unresolved. CDR1 is KGHDR, CDR2 SFDVKD, per germline. V gave up 3 bases and J gave up 1 base, with 6 bases separating them. CDR3 length: 14 residues.

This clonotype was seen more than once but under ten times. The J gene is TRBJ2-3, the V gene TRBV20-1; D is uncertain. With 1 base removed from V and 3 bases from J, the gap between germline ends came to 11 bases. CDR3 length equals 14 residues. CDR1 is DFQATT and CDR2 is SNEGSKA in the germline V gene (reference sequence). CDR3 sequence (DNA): TGCAGTGCTAGAGTTTTTAGCCGTACAGATACGCAGTATTTT. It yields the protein CSARVFSRTDTQYF.

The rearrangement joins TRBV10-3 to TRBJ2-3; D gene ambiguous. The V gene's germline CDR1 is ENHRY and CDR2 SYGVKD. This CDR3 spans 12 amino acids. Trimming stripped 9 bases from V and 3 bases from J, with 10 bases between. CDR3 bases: TGTGCCATGGGCGGAGATACAGATACGCAGTATTTT. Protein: CAMGGDTDTQYF.

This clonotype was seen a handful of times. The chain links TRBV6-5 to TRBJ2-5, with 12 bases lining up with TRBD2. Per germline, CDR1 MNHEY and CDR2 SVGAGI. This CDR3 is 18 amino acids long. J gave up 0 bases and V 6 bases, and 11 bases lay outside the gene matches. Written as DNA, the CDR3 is TGTGCCAGCAGCCCAGGACTAGCGGGGCCGTCGTACCAAGAGACCCAGTACTTC. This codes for CASSPGLAGPSYQETQYF.

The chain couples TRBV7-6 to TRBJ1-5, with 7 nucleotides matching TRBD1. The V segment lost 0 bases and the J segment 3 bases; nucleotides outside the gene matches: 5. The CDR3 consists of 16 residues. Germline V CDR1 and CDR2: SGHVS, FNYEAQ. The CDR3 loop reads CASSLAPGQSNQPQHF. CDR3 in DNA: TGTGCCAGCAGCTTAGCGCCGGGACAGTCCAATCAGCCCCAGCATTTT. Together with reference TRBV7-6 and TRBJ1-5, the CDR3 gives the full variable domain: GAGVSQSPRYKVTKRGQDVALRCDPISGHVSLYWYRQALGQGPEFLTYFNYEAQQDKSGLPNDRFSAERPEGSISTLTIQRTEQRDSAMYRCASSLAPGQSNQPQHFGDGTRLSIL.

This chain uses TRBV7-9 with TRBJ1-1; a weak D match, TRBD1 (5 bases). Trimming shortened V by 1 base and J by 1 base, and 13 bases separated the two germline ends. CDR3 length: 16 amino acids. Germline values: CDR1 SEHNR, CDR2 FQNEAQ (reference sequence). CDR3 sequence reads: CASSLVGQGANTEAFF. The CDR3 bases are TGTGCCAGCAGCTTAGTCGGGCAGGGAGCGAACACTGAAGCTTTCTTT.

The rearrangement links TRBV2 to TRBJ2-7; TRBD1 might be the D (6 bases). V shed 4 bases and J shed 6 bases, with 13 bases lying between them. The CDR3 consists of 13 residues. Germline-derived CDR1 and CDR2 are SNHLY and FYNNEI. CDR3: CASSVVGAGEQYV. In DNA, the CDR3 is TGTGCCAGCAGTGTCGTGGGGGCTGGCGAGCAGTACGTC.